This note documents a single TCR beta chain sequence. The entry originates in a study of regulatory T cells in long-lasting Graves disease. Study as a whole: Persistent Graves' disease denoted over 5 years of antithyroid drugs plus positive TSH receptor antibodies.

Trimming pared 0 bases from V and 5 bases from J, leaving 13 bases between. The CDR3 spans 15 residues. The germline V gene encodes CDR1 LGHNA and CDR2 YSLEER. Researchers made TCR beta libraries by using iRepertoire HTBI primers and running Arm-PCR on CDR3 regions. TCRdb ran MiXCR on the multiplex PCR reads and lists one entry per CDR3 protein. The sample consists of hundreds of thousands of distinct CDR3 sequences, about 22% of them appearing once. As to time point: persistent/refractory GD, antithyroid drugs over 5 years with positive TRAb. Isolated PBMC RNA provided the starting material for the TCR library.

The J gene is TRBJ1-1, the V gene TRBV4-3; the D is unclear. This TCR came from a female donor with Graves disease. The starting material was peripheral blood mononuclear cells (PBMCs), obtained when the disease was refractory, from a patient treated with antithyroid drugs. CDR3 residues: CASSQELSGWTEAFF. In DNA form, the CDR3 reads TGCGCCAGCAGCCAAGAATTAAGTGGGTGGACTGAAGCTTTCTTT.